The next 8 T cell receptor beta chains were all read from a single sample in a study of spatial heterogeneity in lung cancer. TCRdb ran MiXCR on the 5' RACE reads and lists one entry per CDR3 protein. The data hold tens of thousands of distinct CDR3 sequences, with about 8.8% observed a single time. This sample's time point: sample taken at primary tumor resection. Whole RNA from tumor, nontumor lung or frozen PBMC was sequenced unsorted. This material consisted of PBMCs, taken at surgery. The receptors shown here come from a female donor with early-stage non-small cell lung cancer.

The sample holds many counts of this clonotype. V is TRBV3-1 and J is TRBJ1-1, with 7 bases aligning to TRBD1. With 3 bases clipped from V and 6 bases from J, the junction kept 7 bases outside the gene matches. This CDR3 comprises 14 residues. Germline CDR1 and CDR2: LGHDT and YNNKEL (reference sequence). The CDR3 sequence: CASSQGWGQPEAFF. The CDR3 DNA reads as TGTGCCAGCAGCCAGGGCTGGGGACAGCCTGAAGCTTTCTTT.

The chain has TRBV19 and TRBJ2-2, with D maybe TRBD1 (5 bases). Trimming stripped 7 bases from V and 0 bases from J, with 21 bases between. CDR3 length: 18 amino acids. Germline values: CDR1 LNHDA, CDR2 SQIVND (reference sequence). CDR3 DNA sequence: TGTGCCAGTATAGGTTTGTGGGCAGGGAAAACGAACACCGGGGAGCTGTTTTTT. Protein product: CASIGLWAGKTNTGELFF. Based on the CDR3 plus reference TRBV19 and TRBJ2-2, the full variable domain is DGGITQSPKYLFRKEGQNVTLSCEQNLNHDAMYWYRQDPGQGLRLIYYSQIVNDFQKGDIAEGYSVSREKKESFPLTVTSAQKNPTAFYLCASIGLWAGKTNTGELFFGEGSRLTVL.

The V gene is TRBV5-1, the J gene TRBJ2-7, with TRBD1 matching 10 bases. V lost 6 bases and J lost 2; bases outside the gene matches: 5. The CDR3 is made up of 14 amino acids. Germline CDR1 and CDR2: SGHRS and YFSETQ. The CDR3 DNA sequence: TGCGCCAGCATGAGAGGACAGGGGGCCTACGAGCAGTACTTC. Translated: CASMRGQGAYEQYF. The full variable domain, with the rest looked up from reference TRBV5-1 and TRBJ2-7, is KAGVTQTPRYLIKTRGQQVTLSCSPISGHRSVSWYQQTPGQGLQFLFEYFSETQRNKGNFPGRFSGRQFSNSRSEMNVSTLELGDSALYLCASMRGQGAYEQYFGPGTRLTVT.

The gene calls are TRBV11-3 and TRBJ2-1, with 8 bases lining up with TRBD2. V dropped 4 bases and J dropped 5; count of bases not matched to a gene: 7. Per germline, CDR1 SGHNT and CDR2 YENEEA. The CDR3 loop spans 15 amino acids. The CDR3 nucleotides are TGTGCCAGCAGCTCCTCGGGAGGGACCAACAATGAGCAGTTCTTC. Translated, it gives CASSSSGGTNNEQFF.

Ten or more counts support this clonotype. The chain recombines TRBV5-1 with TRBJ2-5, with D possibly TRBD2 on 5 matching bases. This CDR3 has 14 residues. Trimming took off 2 bases at V and 5 bases at J, with 13 bases between the two ends. Germline-derived CDR1 and CDR2 are SGHRS and YFSETQ. Here the CDR3 DNA reads TGCGCCAGCAGCTTCAACGGGATGGGGGAGACCCAGTACTTC. It is translated as CASSFNGMGETQYF.

The rearrangement links TRBV27 to TRBJ2-7, with D hard to call. Trimming removed 6 bases from V and 0 bases from J, with 12 bases in between. Looked up from germline, CDR1 is MNHEY and CDR2 is SMNVEV (reference sequence). The CDR3 is 14 residues long. As DNA, the CDR3 is TGTGCCAGCAGCCGTAGCCGTTCCTCCTACGAGCAGTACTTC. The encoded protein is CASSRSRSSYEQYF.

In this sample, this clonotype turned up many times. The chain has TRBV6-2 or TRBV6-3 and TRBJ1-1, with a weak D call TRBD1 (5 bases). V shed 4 bases and J shed 0 bases, with 12 bases lying between them. The CDR3 totals 15 residues. Germline V gene lookup returns CDR1 MNHEY and CDR2 SVGEGT. CDR3 protein: CASSSTGALNTEAFF. In nucleotides, the CDR3 is TGTGCCAGCAGTTCAACCGGGGCTCTGAACACTGAAGCTTTCTTT.

This clonotype was detected many times. This sequence joins TRBV2 and TRBJ2-1; 11 bases agree with TRBD2. The CDR3 is 15 residues long. CDR1 and CDR2 from the germline V gene are SNHLY and FYNNEI. The trim removed 2 bases at V and 5 bases at J, leaving 2 bases unmatched. The CDR3 protein is CASSEQGLADNEQFF. CDR3 nucleotide sequence: TGTGCCAGCAGTGAACAGGGACTAGCGGACAATGAGCAGTTCTTC.